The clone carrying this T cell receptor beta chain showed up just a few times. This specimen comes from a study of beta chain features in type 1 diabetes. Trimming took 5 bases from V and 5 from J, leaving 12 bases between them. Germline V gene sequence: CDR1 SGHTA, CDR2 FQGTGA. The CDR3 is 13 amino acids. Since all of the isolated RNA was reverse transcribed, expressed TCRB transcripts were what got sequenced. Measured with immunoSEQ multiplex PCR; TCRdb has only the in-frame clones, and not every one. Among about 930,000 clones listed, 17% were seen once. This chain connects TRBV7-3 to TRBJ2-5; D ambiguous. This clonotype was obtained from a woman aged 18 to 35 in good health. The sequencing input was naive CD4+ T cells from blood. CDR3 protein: CASSRSFGETQYF. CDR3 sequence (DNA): TGTGCCAGCAGCCGGTCTTTCGGCGAGACCCAGTACTTC.